The sequence of this T cell receptor beta chain was determined in a study of T cells in Graves' hyperthyroidism and ophthalmopathy. TCR beta CDR3 regions were amplified from RNA. A set of HTBI primers served as the primers for a first-round RT-PCR of the TCR CDR3. Each CDR3 protein gets one entry after TCRdb re-called the multiplex PCR reads with MiXCR. The sample holds 800,000 or so distinct CDR3 sequences, around 38% seen once. Graves' hyperthyroidism showing no ophthalmopathy progression within 18 months was considered stable. Participants, patients aged 18 to 65, had newly diagnosed hyperthyroidism with a duration under 2 months. Germline CDR1 SGHVS, CDR2 FQNEAQ. The CDR3 is 12 amino acids. Details on this clonotype: Relative to the germline gene, one junction end is altered; a read error may explain this.

The clonotype comes from a man aged 18 to 35 with Graves' hyperthyroidism. Sequencing input: blood. The chain is built from TRBV7-8 and TRBJ1-3; D uncertain. The CDR3 DNA is TGTGCCAGCAGCAGCACAGTGAACACCACATATTTT. It codes for CASSSTVNTTYF.